Listed below are T cell receptor beta chains from one sample, sequenced in a study of T-cell memory formation after mild COVID-19. One entry per CDR3 protein results from TCRdb running MiXCR on the 5' RACE reads. The sample contains around 180,000 distinct CDR3 sequences, under 20% of which appear only once. The sample consisted of PBMCs or a T cell subset sorted from them (not recorded which). The receptors were gathered from an adult woman who had mild COVID-19 (a few samples of this study predate the infection). Cell type and time point are not known. Both conserved end residues are part of each CDR3. D genes are given only for firm matches. The size field is filled for only some rows; it gives once, few, many or a size class.

CDR3 length: 17
D gene: -
clone size: -
V gene: TRBV20-1
J gene: TRBJ2-4
CDR3 DNA: TGCAGTGCTAGTAAGCTCCGGACACTCGGCGGCAAAAACATTCAGTACTTC
CDR3 protein: CSASKLRTLGGKNIQYF

CDR3 length: 14
D gene: -
clone size: -
V gene: TRBV7-2
J gene: TRBJ1-1
CDR3 DNA: TGTGCCAGCAGCGTGAGGGAGTTGAACACTGAAGCTTTCTTT
CDR3 protein: CASSVRELNTEAFF

CDR3 length: 14
D gene: TRBD2
clone size: few
V gene: TRBV5-1
J gene: TRBJ2-3
CDR3 DNA: TGCGCCAGCAGCCAAGGGACTAGCGGGGATACGCAGTATTTT
CDR3 protein: CASSQGTSGDTQYF

CDR3 length: 17
D gene: TRBD2
clone size: few
V gene: TRBV6-2/TRBV6-3
J gene: TRBJ2-7
CDR3 DNA: TGTGCCAGCAGTTCCTACCTTCTAGCGGGAGATTCTAACGAGCAGTACTTC
CDR3 protein: CASSSYLLAGDSNEQYF

CDR3 length: 16
D gene: TRBD1
clone size: -
V gene: TRBV7-2
J gene: TRBJ2-5
CDR3 DNA: TGTGCCAGCAGCTTACTGACCGGGACAGGGGTAGAGACCCAGTACTTC
CDR3 protein: CASSLLTGTGVETQYF

CDR3 length: 14
D gene: -
clone size: -
V gene: TRBV18
J gene: TRBJ2-7
CDR3 DNA: TGTGCCAGCTCACCTAGCGGAGCCACTCTCGAGCAGTACTTC
CDR3 protein: CASSPSGATLEQYF

CDR3 length: 13
D gene: -
clone size: -
V gene: TRBV7-2
J gene: TRBJ1-4
CDR3 DNA: TGTGCCAGCAGCTCCTACGTCGCGGAAAAACTGTTTTTT
CDR3 protein: CASSSYVAEKLFF

CDR3 length: 15
D gene: TRBD1
clone size: few
V gene: TRBV6-5
J gene: TRBJ1-1
CDR3 DNA: TGTGCCAGCAGTTACAGGGGGACAGGGAACACTGAAGCTTTCTTT
CDR3 protein: CASSYRGTGNTEAFF

CDR3 length: 12
D gene: -
clone size: -
V gene: TRBV29-1
J gene: TRBJ2-7
CDR3 DNA: TGCAGCGTTAAGGACGGAGCCCACGAGCAGTACTTC
CDR3 protein: CSVKDGAHEQYF

CDR3 length: 14
D gene: TRBD1
clone size: -
V gene: TRBV7-8
J gene: TRBJ1-6
CDR3 DNA: TGTGCCAGCAGCCTGACAGGGTCTAATTCACCCCTCCACTTT
CDR3 protein: CASSLTGSNSPLHF

CDR3 length: 16
D gene: -
clone size: -
V gene: TRBV12-3/TRBV12-4
J gene: TRBJ2-1
CDR3 DNA: TGTGCCACCCAACCCAGCAGAGCCGACTCCTACAATGAGCAGTTCTTC
CDR3 protein: CATQPSRADSYNEQFF

CDR3 length: 15
D gene: -
clone size: -
V gene: TRBV5-6
J gene: TRBJ1-5
CDR3 DNA: TGTGCCAGCAGCTTGGTGGGGGACTACCGTCAGCCCCAGCATTTT
CDR3 protein: CASSLVGDYRQPQHF

CDR3 length: 12
D gene: -
clone size: few
V gene: TRBV15
J gene: TRBJ1-2
CDR3 DNA: TGTGCCACCAGCAAGACATACTATGGCTACACCTTC
CDR3 protein: CATSKTYYGYTF

CDR3 length: 14
D gene: -
clone size: -
V gene: TRBV5-4
J gene: TRBJ2-2
CDR3 DNA: TGTGCCAGCAGCTTGGATCGGGACACCGGGGAGCTGTTTTTT
CDR3 protein: CASSLDRDTGELFF

CDR3 length: 15
D gene: -
clone size: many
V gene: TRBV7-9
J gene: TRBJ2-5
CDR3 DNA: TGTGCCAGCAGCTTAGCGCTTGGGGAGGCGGAGACCCAGTACTTC
CDR3 protein: CASSLALGEAETQYF

CDR3 length: 15
D gene: -
clone size: -
V gene: TRBV7-3
J gene: TRBJ1-2
CDR3 DNA: TGTGCCAGCAGCCAATCCGGTCAGGGAGTCTATGGCTACACCTTC
CDR3 protein: CASSQSGQGVYGYTF

CDR3 length: 15
D gene: -
clone size: many
V gene: TRBV5-1
J gene: TRBJ1-1
CDR3 DNA: TGCGCCAGCAGACGAATGGGGGGCGCGGACACTGAAGCTTTCTTT
CDR3 protein: CASRRMGGADTEAFF

CDR3 length: 14
D gene: TRBD2
clone size: -
V gene: TRBV24-1
J gene: TRBJ2-1
CDR3 DNA: TGTGCCACCAGCTCAGCGGGAGGCTCAGGTGAGCAGTTCTTC
CDR3 protein: CATSSAGGSGEQFF

CDR3 length: 16
D gene: -
clone size: few
V gene: TRBV4-3
J gene: TRBJ2-1
CDR3 DNA: TGCGCCAGCAGCCAATGGCGGGACAGCTCCTACAATGAGCAGTTCTTC
CDR3 protein: CASSQWRDSSYNEQFF

CDR3 length: 15
D gene: -
clone size: -
V gene: TRBV12-3/TRBV12-4
J gene: TRBJ1-5
CDR3 DNA: TGTGCCAGCAGTGGCTTAGGGGGGATTGGACAGCCCCAGCATTTT
CDR3 protein: CASSGLGGIGQPQHF

CDR3 length: 15
D gene: TRBD1
clone size: -
V gene: TRBV6-1
J gene: TRBJ2-6
CDR3 DNA: TGTGCCAGCAGGACAGGGGGCTCTGGGGCCAACGTCCTGACTTTC
CDR3 protein: CASRTGGSGANVLTF

CDR3 length: 16
D gene: -
clone size: -
V gene: TRBV12-3/TRBV12-4
J gene: TRBJ2-1
CDR3 DNA: TGTGCCAGCAGTCGCCGGACTAACAGCTCCTACAATGAGCAGTTCTTC
CDR3 protein: CASSRRTNSSYNEQFF

CDR3 length: 16
D gene: TRBD2
clone size: few
V gene: TRBV6-5
J gene: TRBJ2-1
CDR3 DNA: TGTGCCAGCAGCCTCCTAGCGGGGGGGAGGGGAGAGGGGCAGTTCTTC
CDR3 protein: CASSLLAGGRGEGQFF

CDR3 length: 13
D gene: TRBD2
clone size: -
V gene: TRBV2
J gene: TRBJ2-3
CDR3 DNA: TGTGCCAGCTGCGGGGGGGAGGGAGATACGCAGTATTTT
CDR3 protein: CASCGGEGDTQYF

CDR3 length: 15
D gene: -
clone size: few
V gene: TRBV4-1
J gene: TRBJ1-6
CDR3 DNA: TGCGCCAGCAGCCTAGAGACCGACAGGAGAGTGCCCCTCCACTTT
CDR3 protein: CASSLETDRRVPLHF

CDR3 length: 15
D gene: -
clone size: -
V gene: TRBV18
J gene: TRBJ2-7
CDR3 DNA: TGTGCCAGCTCACCGAGGGGGGGGGACCTCTACGAGCAGTACTTC
CDR3 protein: CASSPRGGDLYEQYF

CDR3 length: 12
D gene: TRBD1
clone size: -
V gene: TRBV3-1
J gene: TRBJ2-7
CDR3 DNA: TGTGCCAGCAGCCAAGGTCGGGACAGGCAGTACTTC
CDR3 protein: CASSQGRDRQYF

CDR3 length: 16
D gene: TRBD1
clone size: few
V gene: TRBV7-9
J gene: TRBJ2-2
CDR3 DNA: TGTGCCAGCAGCTCGATCCGACAGGGCGGAACCGGGGAGCTGTTTTTT
CDR3 protein: CASSSIRQGGTGELFF

CDR3 length: 16
D gene: TRBD2
clone size: -
V gene: TRBV6-1
J gene: TRBJ2-1
CDR3 DNA: TGTGCCAGCAGTGAAGCGTCTAGCGGGAGGGGGAATGAGCAGTTCTTC
CDR3 protein: CASSEASSGRGNEQFF

CDR3 length: 16
D gene: TRBD1
clone size: -
V gene: TRBV7-9
J gene: TRBJ1-1
CDR3 DNA: TGTGCCAGCAGCTTGGGGACAGGGGCTATGAACACTGAAGCTTTCTTT
CDR3 protein: CASSLGTGAMNTEAFF

CDR3 length: 17
D gene: TRBD2
clone size: -
V gene: TRBV4-2
J gene: TRBJ2-7
CDR3 DNA: TGTGCCAGCAGCCAAGTACTACTGACTAGCGGGAGCCACGAGCAGTACTTC
CDR3 protein: CASSQVLLTSGSHEQYF

CDR3 length: 17
D gene: TRBD2
clone size: few
V gene: TRBV5-6
J gene: TRBJ2-3
CDR3 DNA: TGTGCCAGCAGCTTGAGAAGCGGGACCCTCTTCACAGATACGCAGTATTTT
CDR3 protein: CASSLRSGTLFTDTQYF

CDR3 length: 15
D gene: TRBD2
clone size: -
V gene: TRBV29-1
J gene: TRBJ2-7
CDR3 DNA: TGCAGCGTTGAAGTGGCTAGCGGGAGAGGAGGGGAGCAGTACTTC
CDR3 protein: CSVEVASGRGGEQYF

CDR3 length: 13
D gene: -
clone size: few
V gene: TRBV5-1
J gene: TRBJ2-4
CDR3 DNA: TGCGCCAGCAGCTTGGCGGGACGGAGCATTCAGTACTTC
CDR3 protein: CASSLAGRSIQYF

CDR3 length: 14
D gene: -
clone size: -
V gene: TRBV5-1
J gene: TRBJ2-1
CDR3 DNA: TGCGCCAGCAGCTCGGGATTGTGGGGCAATGAGCAGTTCTTC
CDR3 protein: CASSSGLWGNEQFF

CDR3 length: 16
D gene: TRBD1
clone size: few
V gene: TRBV4-1
J gene: TRBJ1-2
CDR3 DNA: TGCGCCAGCAGCCAAGAGGGGACAGGGGGGTTTTATGGCTACACCTTC
CDR3 protein: CASSQEGTGGFYGYTF

CDR3 length: 12
D gene: -
clone size: few
V gene: TRBV7-2
J gene: TRBJ2-1
CDR3 DNA: TGTGCCAGCCTCTTCGGGGGCGGTGAGCAGTTCTTC
CDR3 protein: CASLFGGGEQFF

CDR3 length: 13
D gene: -
clone size: -
V gene: TRBV20-1
J gene: TRBJ2-2
CDR3 DNA: TGCAGTGTTGAGGACAGTGGCACCGGGGAGCTGTTTTTT
CDR3 protein: CSVEDSGTGELFF

CDR3 length: 14
D gene: -
clone size: -
V gene: TRBV12-3/TRBV12-4
J gene: TRBJ1-3
CDR3 DNA: TGTGCCAGCAGGTCCAATGGTGCTGGAAACACCATATATTTT
CDR3 protein: CASRSNGAGNTIYF

CDR3 length: 18
D gene: TRBD2
clone size: few
V gene: TRBV5-1
J gene: TRBJ2-3
CDR3 DNA: TGCGCCAGCAGCCCCACCGGTCGAGCGGGGGAAACCACAGATACGCAGTATTTT
CDR3 protein: CASSPTGRAGETTDTQYF

CDR3 length: 14
D gene: -
clone size: few
V gene: TRBV30
J gene: TRBJ1-2
CDR3 DNA: TGTGCCTGGAGTGTCCACGTACCTAACTATGGCTACACCTTC
CDR3 protein: CAWSVHVPNYGYTF

CDR3 length: 12
D gene: -
clone size: -
V gene: TRBV24-1
J gene: TRBJ2-5
CDR3 DNA: TGTGCCACCAGTGATGGCCAAGAGACCCAGTACTTC
CDR3 protein: CATSDGQETQYF

CDR3 length: 16
D gene: -
clone size: -
V gene: TRBV12-3/TRBV12-4
J gene: TRBJ2-1
CDR3 DNA: TGTGCCAGCAGGAGACAGGGGACTAGCTCCTACAATGAGCAGTTCTTC
CDR3 protein: CASRRQGTSSYNEQFF

CDR3 length: 14
D gene: TRBD2
clone size: few
V gene: TRBV10-2
J gene: TRBJ2-3
CDR3 DNA: TGCGCCAGCAGTGAGGCGGGAGGGCCCAGCACGCAGTATTTT
CDR3 protein: CASSEAGGPSTQYF

CDR3 length: 13
D gene: -
clone size: -
V gene: TRBV7-8
J gene: TRBJ1-2
CDR3 DNA: TGTGCCAGCAGCCCCAGGGTTGGATATGGCTACACCTTC
CDR3 protein: CASSPRVGYGYTF

CDR3 length: 14
D gene: -
clone size: -
V gene: TRBV4-3
J gene: TRBJ2-1
CDR3 DNA: TGCGCCAGCAGCCAAGAGTTCCGGGGGAGGCCCGTGTTCTTC
CDR3 protein: CASSQEFRGRPVFF

CDR3 length: 13
D gene: -
clone size: -
V gene: TRBV27
J gene: TRBJ2-7
CDR3 DNA: TGTGCCAGCAGTTTATCGGGGGGACTCGAGCAGTACTTC
CDR3 protein: CASSLSGGLEQYF

CDR3 length: 13
D gene: -
clone size: -
V gene: TRBV12-3/TRBV12-4
J gene: TRBJ2-2
CDR3 DNA: TGTGCCAGCGGTAAGGGGCCCACCGGGGAGCTGTTTTTT
CDR3 protein: CASGKGPTGELFF

CDR3 length: 14
D gene: -
clone size: few
V gene: TRBV6-5
J gene: TRBJ2-1
CDR3 DNA: TGTGCCAGCAGTTACAGCCTCTCCTACAATGAGCAGTTCTTC
CDR3 protein: CASSYSLSYNEQFF

CDR3 length: 13
D gene: -
clone size: -
V gene: TRBV29-1
J gene: TRBJ1-1
CDR3 DNA: TGCAGCGTTGCGACAGGATTCGAAACTGAAGCTTTCTTT
CDR3 protein: CSVATGFETEAFF

CDR3 length: 15
D gene: -
clone size: many
V gene: TRBV5-1
J gene: TRBJ2-7
CDR3 DNA: TGCGCCAGCCGGACAGAGACTAGCAGCTCCTACGAGCAGTACTTC
CDR3 protein: CASRTETSSSYEQYF

CDR3 length: 14
D gene: -
clone size: -
V gene: TRBV6-5
J gene: TRBJ2-1
CDR3 DNA: TGTGCCAGCAGTTGGACGACTAGGTACAATGAGCAGTTCTTC
CDR3 protein: CASSWTTRYNEQFF

CDR3 length: 16
D gene: -
clone size: few
V gene: TRBV7-2
J gene: TRBJ2-1
CDR3 DNA: TGTGCCAGCAGCTTAGGTCTTTCCAGCTCCTACAATGAGCAGTTCTTC
CDR3 protein: CASSLGLSSSYNEQFF

CDR3 length: 15
D gene: -
clone size: few
V gene: TRBV28
J gene: TRBJ2-7
CDR3 DNA: TGTGCCAGCAGTCTCGGCGGGACAGAGCTCTACGAGCAGTACTTC
CDR3 protein: CASSLGGTELYEQYF

CDR3 length: 12
D gene: -
clone size: few
V gene: TRBV5-1
J gene: TRBJ2-1
CDR3 DNA: TGCGCCAGCAGCGTCCCGGCCAATGAGCAGTTCTTC
CDR3 protein: CASSVPANEQFF

CDR3 length: 12
D gene: TRBD1
clone size: many
V gene: TRBV29-1
J gene: TRBJ2-7
CDR3 DNA: TGCAGCGTTAAAACAGGGGGCTACGAGCAGTACTTC
CDR3 protein: CSVKTGGYEQYF

CDR3 length: 14
D gene: TRBD2
clone size: -
V gene: TRBV9
J gene: TRBJ2-3
CDR3 DNA: TGTGCCCGCCGCGGGGGGGCAAGGACAGATACGCAGTATTTT
CDR3 protein: CARRGGARTDTQYF

CDR3 length: 11
D gene: TRBD1
clone size: -
V gene: TRBV6-1
J gene: TRBJ1-2
CDR3 DNA: TGTGCCAGCGGGACAGCATATGGCTACACCTTC
CDR3 protein: CASGTAYGYTF

CDR3 length: 19
D gene: TRBD2
clone size: few
V gene: TRBV4-1
J gene: TRBJ2-3
CDR3 DNA: TGCGCCAGCAGCCGGCCGACTAGCGGGGGGCCATGGGGCACAGATACGCAGTATTTT
CDR3 protein: CASSRPTSGGPWGTDTQYF